Below, 10 T cell receptor beta chains from the same sample are listed, as sequenced in a study of T cell responses to AZD1222 COVID-19 vaccine. Generated by immunoSEQ multiplex PCR, the TCRdb table keeps only in-frame clones and is missing some. This table holds about 99,000 clones, over 75% found once. Sequencing was performed on peripheral blood, taken on day 0 of AZD1222 vaccination. These receptors came from an adult in good health.

This chain uses TRBV16 with TRBJ1-5, with a tentative D call TRBD1 (5 bases). The CDR3 is 15 amino acids. Trimming took off 4 bases at V and 4 bases at J, with 14 bases between the two ends. Germline V CDR1 and CDR2: KGHSY, FQNENV. The CDR3 is CASSRGEWGNQPQHF. CDR3 DNA sequence: TGTGCCAGCAGCCGTGGGGAGTGGGGGAATCAGCCCCAGCATTTT.

The V and J genes are TRBV24-1 and TRBJ2-1, with D possibly being TRBD2 (6 bases). The CDR3 is 14 amino acids. Trimming pared 5 bases from V and 4 bases from J, leaving 11 bases between. Germline CDR1 reads KGHDR; CDR2 reads SFDVKD. CDR3 nucleotide sequence: TGTGCCACCAGTGTGTCGGGACTTTACAATGAGCAGTTCTTC. It is translated as CATSVSGLYNEQFF.

V usage is TRBV3-1 (or the pseudogene TRBV3-2) and J usage is TRBJ2-7; TRBD2 matches at 8 bases. Germline values: CDR1 LGHDT, CDR2 YNNKEL (reference sequence). This CDR3 comprises 16 residues. Unmatched junction bases numbered 5, after V lost 0 bases and J lost 1 base. The CDR3 sequence is CASSQEPSGLSYEQYF. The CDR3 DNA sequence: TGTGCCAGCAGCCAAGAGCCTAGCGGGCTGTCCTACGAGCAGTACTTC.

In its sample, this clone was seen once. Mismatch with germline at one junction end may stem from a read error. This rearrangement joins TRBV27 to TRBJ1-3; no clear D. This CDR3 contains 17 residues. Per germline, CDR1 MNHEY and CDR2 SMNVEV (reference sequence). CDR3 residues: CASSPSGPVTSGNTIYF. In nucleotides, the CDR3 is TGTGCCAGCAGCCCGTCTGGACCAGTGACCTCTGGAAATACCATATATTTT.

This clone has just a few counts. This chain connects TRBV4-3 to TRBJ2-1; 7 nucleotides match TRBD1. Germline values: CDR1 LGHNA, CDR2 YSLEER. V dropped 0 bases and J dropped 4; count of bases not matched to a gene: 9. This CDR3 has 17 residues. The CDR3 DNA sequence: TGCGCCAGCAGCCAAGATGGGACAGTGTCGTGGTACAATGAGCAGTTCTTC. Translation: CASSQDGTVSWYNEQFF.

This chain connects TRBV11-2 to TRBJ1-1, with D possibly being TRBD1 (5 bases). Trimming removed 1 base from V and 2 bases from J, with 17 bases in between. Germline lookup yields CDR1 SGHAT and CDR2 FQNNGV. CDR3 length: 17 residues. CDR3 in amino acids: CASSLAFLEGYNTEAFF. DNA for the CDR3: TGTGCCAGCAGCTTAGCGTTCCTCGAGGGGTACAACACTGAAGCTTTCTTT.

This clone occurred once. The rearrangement links TRBV6-5 to TRBJ2-3, with 7 bases that match TRBD1. CDR1 and CDR2 from the germline V gene are MNHEY and SVGAGI. There are 15 residues in the CDR3. V gave up 6 bases and J gave up 3 bases; unmatched junction bases: 9. The CDR3 nucleotides read TGTGCCAGCAGCCAGACGGTGGACAGGACAGATACGCAGTATTTT. The encoded protein is CASSQTVDRTDTQYF.

This chain links TRBV7-9 with TRBJ1-1, with 7 bases matching TRBD1. This CDR3 has 12 amino acids. Germline CDR1 reads SEHNR; CDR2 reads FQNEAQ (reference sequence). V shed 6 bases and J 5 bases; nucleotides not matched to a gene: 3. This chain's CDR3 is CASRPGGTEAFF. Written as DNA, the CDR3 is TGTGCCAGCAGGCCAGGGGGAACTGAAGCTTTCTTT.

The V and J genes are TRBV11-2 and TRBJ2-3, with 15 bases that match TRBD2. The germline V gene encodes CDR1 SGHAT and CDR2 FQNNGV. V lost 4 bases to trimming and J lost 9 bases; unmatched junction nucleotides: 8. The CDR3 has 16 residues. The CDR3: CASSYWTSGRAETQYF. The CDR3 nucleotides are TGTGCCAGCAGCTATTGGACTAGCGGGAGGGCCGAGACGCAGTATTTT.

The chain recombines TRBV28 with TRBJ1-1, with 7 bases aligning to TRBD1. This CDR3 contains 12 residues. Trimming removed 10 bases from V and 7 bases from J; junction bases left unmatched: 9. CDR1 is MDHEN, CDR2 SYDVKM, per germline. CDR3 coding DNA: TGTGCCATCCAAGGGGGCGCGAGTGAAGCTTTCTTT. Its protein is CAIQGGASEAFF. Combining the CDR3 with reference TRBV28 and TRBJ1-1 gives the whole variable domain DVKVTQSSRYLVKRTGEKVFLECVQDMDHENMFWYRQDPGLGLRLIYFSYDVKMKEKGDIPEGYSVSREKKERFSLILESASTNQTSMYLCAIQGGASEAFFGQGTRLTVV.